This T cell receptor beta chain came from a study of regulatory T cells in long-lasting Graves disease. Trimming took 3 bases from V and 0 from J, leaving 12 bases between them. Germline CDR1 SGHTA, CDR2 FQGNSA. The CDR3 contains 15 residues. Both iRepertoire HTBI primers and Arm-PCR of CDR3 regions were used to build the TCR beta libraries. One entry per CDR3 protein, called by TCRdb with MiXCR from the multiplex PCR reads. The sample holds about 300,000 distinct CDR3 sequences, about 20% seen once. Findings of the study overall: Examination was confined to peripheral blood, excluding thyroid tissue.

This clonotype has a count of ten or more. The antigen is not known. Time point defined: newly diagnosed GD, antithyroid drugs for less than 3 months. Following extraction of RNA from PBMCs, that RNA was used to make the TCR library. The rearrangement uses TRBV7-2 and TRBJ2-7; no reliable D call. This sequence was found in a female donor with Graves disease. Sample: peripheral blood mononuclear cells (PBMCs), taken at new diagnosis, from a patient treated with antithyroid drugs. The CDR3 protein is CASSFLLVNSYEQYF. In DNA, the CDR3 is TGTGCCAGCAGCTTTCTCCTCGTTAACTCCTACGAGCAGTACTTC.